This note documents a single T cell receptor (beta chain) sequence. Its antigen is not known. The sample belongs to a study of OX40 agonist ivuxolimab in advanced cancers. Clones were sequenced by immunoSEQ multiplex PCR, and TCRdb holds only the in-frame ones, with some missing. Of 60,000 to 100,000 clones listed, approximately 95% are singletons. Findings and caveats of the study: The CD4+ and CD8+ T cells in the blood had expanded clonally by week 6 at 0.1 to 3.0 mg/kg. In CD8+ T cells, expanded clones were on average more numerous than in CD4+.

CDR1 and CDR2 from the germline V gene are SEHNR and FQNEAQ (reference sequence). The CDR3 is made up of 16 amino acids. The V and J ends lost 5 bases and 2 bases, in that order; junction bases with no gene match: 11. This material consisted of CD4+ or CD8+ T cells sorted from blood, taken in a trial of the OX40 agonist ivuxolimab. The sequence was collected from an adult with an advanced solid tumor such as melanoma, head and neck, liver or kidney cancer. The J gene is TRBJ2-7, the V gene TRBV7-9, with 8 bases identical to TRBD1. The chain's CDR3 is CASSPRDRGDPYEQYF. CDR3 in DNA: TGTGCCAGCAGCCCGCGCGACAGGGGCGACCCCTACGAGCAGTACTTC.